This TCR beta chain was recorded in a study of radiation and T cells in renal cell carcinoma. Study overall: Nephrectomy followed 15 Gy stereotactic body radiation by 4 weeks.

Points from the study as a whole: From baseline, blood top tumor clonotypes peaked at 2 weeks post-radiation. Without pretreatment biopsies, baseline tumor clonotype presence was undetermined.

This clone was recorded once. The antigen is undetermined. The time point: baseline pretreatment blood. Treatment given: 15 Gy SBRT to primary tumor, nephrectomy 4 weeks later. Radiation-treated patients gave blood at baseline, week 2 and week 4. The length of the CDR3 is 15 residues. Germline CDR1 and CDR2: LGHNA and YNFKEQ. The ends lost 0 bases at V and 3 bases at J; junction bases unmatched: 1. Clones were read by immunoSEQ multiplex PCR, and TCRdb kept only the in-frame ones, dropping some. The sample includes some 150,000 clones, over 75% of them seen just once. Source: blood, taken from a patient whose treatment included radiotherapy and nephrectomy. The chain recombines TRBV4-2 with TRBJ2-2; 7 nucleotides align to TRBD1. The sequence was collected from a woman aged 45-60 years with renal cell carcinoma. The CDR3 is CASSQETGYTGELFF. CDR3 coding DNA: TGTGCCAGCAGCCAAGAGACAGGGTACACCGGGGAGCTGTTTTTT.